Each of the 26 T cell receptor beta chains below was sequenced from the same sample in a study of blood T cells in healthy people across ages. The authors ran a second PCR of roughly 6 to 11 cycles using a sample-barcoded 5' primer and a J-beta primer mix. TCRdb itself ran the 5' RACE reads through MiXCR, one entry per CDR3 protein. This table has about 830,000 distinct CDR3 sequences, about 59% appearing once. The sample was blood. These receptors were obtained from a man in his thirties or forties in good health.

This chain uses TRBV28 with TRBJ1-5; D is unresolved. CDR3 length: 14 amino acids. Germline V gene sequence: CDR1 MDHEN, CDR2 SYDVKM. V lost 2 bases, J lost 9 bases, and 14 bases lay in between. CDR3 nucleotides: TGTGCCAGCAGTTTAACGAACGGGATTCGGCCCCAGCATTTT. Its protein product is CASSLTNGIRPQHF.

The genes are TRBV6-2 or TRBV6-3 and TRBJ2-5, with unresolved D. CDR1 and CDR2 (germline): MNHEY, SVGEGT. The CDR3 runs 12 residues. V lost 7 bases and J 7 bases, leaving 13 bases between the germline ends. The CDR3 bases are TGTGCCAGCACCGCAAAATTGGGGACCCAGTACTTC. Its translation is CASTAKLGTQYF.

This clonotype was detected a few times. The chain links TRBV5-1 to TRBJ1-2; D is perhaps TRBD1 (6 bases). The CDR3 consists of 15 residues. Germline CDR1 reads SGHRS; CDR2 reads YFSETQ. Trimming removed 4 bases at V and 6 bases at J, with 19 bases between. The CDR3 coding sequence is TGCGCCAGCAGCCCGGGGCAGGGGATTTTGGATGGCTACACCTTC. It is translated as CASSPGQGILDGYTF.

The chain's CDR3 is CSATQMGNIQYF. CDR3 in DNA: TGCAGTGCTACCCAGATGGGAAACATTCAGTACTTC. The chain joins TRBV20-1 to TRBJ2-7; D remains ambiguous. Matching the DNA end better, TRBJ2-4 makes the J call doubtful. The CDR3 is 12 amino acids. CDR1 is DFQATT, CDR2 SNEGSKA, per germline (reference sequence).

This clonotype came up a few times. The CDR3 protein is CASSLSQLALYEQYF. In DNA form, the CDR3 reads TGCGCCAGCAGCCTATCCCAACTAGCGCTCTACGAGCAGTACTTC. J is TRBJ2-7 and V is TRBV4-3, with 7 positions matching TRBD2. The length of the CDR3 is 15 residues. V shed 4 bases and J 3 bases; nucleotides not matched to a gene: 9. Germline V CDR1 and CDR2: LGHNA, YSLEER.

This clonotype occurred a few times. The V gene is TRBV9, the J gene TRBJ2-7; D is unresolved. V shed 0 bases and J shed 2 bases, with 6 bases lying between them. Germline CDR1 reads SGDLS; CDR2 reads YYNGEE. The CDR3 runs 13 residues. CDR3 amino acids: CASSVDGTYEQYF. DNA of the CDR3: TGTGCCAGCAGCGTAGATGGGACCTACGAGCAGTACTTC.

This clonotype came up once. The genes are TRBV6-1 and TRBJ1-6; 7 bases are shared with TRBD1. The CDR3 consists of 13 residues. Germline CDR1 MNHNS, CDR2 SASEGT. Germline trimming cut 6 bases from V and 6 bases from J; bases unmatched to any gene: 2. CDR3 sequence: CASRTGLNSPLHF. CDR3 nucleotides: TGTGCCAGCAGGACAGGGCTTAATTCACCCCTCCACTTT.

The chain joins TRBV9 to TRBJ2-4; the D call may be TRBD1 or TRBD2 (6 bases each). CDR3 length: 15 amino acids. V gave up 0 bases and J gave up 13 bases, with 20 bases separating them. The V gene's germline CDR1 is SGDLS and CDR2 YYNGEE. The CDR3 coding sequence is TGTGCCAGCAGCGTAGAGGGGGACTTTCTACGAGAGCAGTACTTC. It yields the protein CASSVEGDFLREQYF.

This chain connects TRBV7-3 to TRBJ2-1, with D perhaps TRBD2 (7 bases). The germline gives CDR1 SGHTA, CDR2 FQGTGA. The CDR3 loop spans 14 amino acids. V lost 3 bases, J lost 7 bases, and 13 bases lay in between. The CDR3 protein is CASSLWGGANEQFF. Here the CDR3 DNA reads TGTGCCAGCAGCTTGTGGGGGGGGGCGAATGAGCAGTTCTTC.

This CDR3 is CASGSRLDEQFF. The CDR3, as DNA: TGTGCTAGTGGTTCTCGTTTAGATGAGCAGTTCTTC. The genes are TRBV12-5 and TRBJ2-1; unclear D gene. Trimming stripped 4 bases from V and 8 bases from J, with 9 bases between. The germline CDR1 and CDR2 sequences are LGHNT and FRNRAP. This CDR3 is built from 12 residues.

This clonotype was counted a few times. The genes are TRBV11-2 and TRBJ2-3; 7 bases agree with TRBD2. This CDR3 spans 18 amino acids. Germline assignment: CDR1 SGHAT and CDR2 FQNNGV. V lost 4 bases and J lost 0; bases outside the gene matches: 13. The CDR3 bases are TGTGCCAGCAGCTCGGTATGGGGGGGGACCTATAGCACAGATACGCAGTATTTT. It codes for CASSSVWGGTYSTDTQYF.

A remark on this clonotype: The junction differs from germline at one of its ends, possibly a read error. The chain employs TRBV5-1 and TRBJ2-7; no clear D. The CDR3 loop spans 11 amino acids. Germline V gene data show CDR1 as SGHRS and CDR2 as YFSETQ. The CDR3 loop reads CASSLEAEQYF. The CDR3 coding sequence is TGTGCCAGCAGCTTAGAGGCCGAGCAGTACTTC.

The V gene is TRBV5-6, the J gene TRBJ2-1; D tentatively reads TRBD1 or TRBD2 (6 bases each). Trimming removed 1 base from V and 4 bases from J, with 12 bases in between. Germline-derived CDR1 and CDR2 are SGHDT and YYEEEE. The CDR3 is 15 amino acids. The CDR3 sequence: CASSLTTGAYNEQFF. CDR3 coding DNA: TGTGCCAGCAGCTTGACGACGGGGGCTTACAATGAGCAGTTCTTC. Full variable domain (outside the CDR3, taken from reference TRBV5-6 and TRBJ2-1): DAGVTQSPTHLIKTRGQQVTLRCSPKSGHDTVSWYQQALGQGPQFIFQYYEEEERQRGNFPDRFSGHQFPNYSSELNVNALLLGDSALYLCASSLTTGAYNEQFFGPGTRLTVL.

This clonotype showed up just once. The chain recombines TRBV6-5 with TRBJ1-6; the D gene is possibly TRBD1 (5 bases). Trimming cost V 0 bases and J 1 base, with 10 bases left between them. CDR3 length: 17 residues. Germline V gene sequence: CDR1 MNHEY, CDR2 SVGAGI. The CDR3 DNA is TGTGCCAGCAGTTACTCGGTGGGGGGATCCTATAATTCACCCCTCCACTTT. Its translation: CASSYSVGGSYNSPLHF.

The CDR3 is CASSVVPESNTEAFF. CDR3 nucleotides: TGTGCCAGCAGCGTAGTACCAGAGTCGAACACTGAAGCTTTCTTT. The chain employs TRBV9 and TRBJ1-1; D is ambiguous. CDR3 length equals 15 residues. Germline V gene sequence: CDR1 SGDLS, CDR2 YYNGEE. V dropped 0 bases and J dropped 1 base, with 10 bases sitting between them.

DNA for the CDR3: TGCGCCAGCAGCCAAGATGGAGGGGAAGCAGATACGCAGTATTTT. It translates to CASSQDGGEADTQYF. The rearrangement joins TRBV4-3 to TRBJ2-3; TRBD2 is a possible D gene (6 bases). The CDR3 spans 15 residues. Per the germline V gene, CDR1 is LGHNA and CDR2 is YSLEER. V was clipped by 0 bases and J by 4 bases, with 11 bases between them.

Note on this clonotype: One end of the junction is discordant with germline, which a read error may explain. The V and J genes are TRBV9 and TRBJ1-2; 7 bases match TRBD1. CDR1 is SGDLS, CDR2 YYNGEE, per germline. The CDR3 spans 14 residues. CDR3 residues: CASSAGQLNYDYTF. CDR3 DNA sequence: TGTGCCAGCAGCGCGGGACAGCTTAACTATGACTACACCTTC.

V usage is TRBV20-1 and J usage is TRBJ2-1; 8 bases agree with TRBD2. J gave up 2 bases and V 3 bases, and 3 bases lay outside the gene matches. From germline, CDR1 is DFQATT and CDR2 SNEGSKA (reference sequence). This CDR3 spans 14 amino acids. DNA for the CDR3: TGCAGTGCTAGGGGCGGGAGGACCTACAATGAGCAGTTCTTC. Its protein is CSARGGRTYNEQFF.

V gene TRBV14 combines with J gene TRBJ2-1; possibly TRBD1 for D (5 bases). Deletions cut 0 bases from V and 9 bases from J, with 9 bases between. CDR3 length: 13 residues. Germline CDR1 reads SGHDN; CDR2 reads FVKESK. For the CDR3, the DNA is TGTGCCAGCAGCCAAGACCAGGGTGGTGAGCAGTTCTTC. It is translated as CASSQDQGGEQFF.

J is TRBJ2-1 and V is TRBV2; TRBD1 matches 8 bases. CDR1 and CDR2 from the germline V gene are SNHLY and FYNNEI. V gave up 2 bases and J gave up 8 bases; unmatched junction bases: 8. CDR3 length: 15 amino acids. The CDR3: CASSEPRGRVDEQFF. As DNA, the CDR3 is TGTGCCAGCAGTGAACCCAGGGGGCGCGTCGATGAGCAGTTCTTC.

CDR3 amino acids: CASSSLGQGSTEAFF. The CDR3 region has the DNA TGTGCCAGCAGCTCCCTGGGACAGGGGAGCACTGAAGCTTTCTTT. V usage is TRBV7-9 and J usage is TRBJ1-1, with TRBD1 identical over 10 bases. V lost 4 bases, J lost 4 bases, and 6 bases stayed unmatched. Germline values: CDR1 SEHNR, CDR2 FQNEAQ (reference sequence). CDR3 length equals 15 residues.

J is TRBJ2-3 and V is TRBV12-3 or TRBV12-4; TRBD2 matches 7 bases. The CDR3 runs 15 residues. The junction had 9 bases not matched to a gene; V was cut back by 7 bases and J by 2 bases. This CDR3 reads CASTRVGTNTDTQYF. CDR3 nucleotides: TGTGCCAGCACCCGCGTCGGGACTAACACAGATACGCAGTATTTT.

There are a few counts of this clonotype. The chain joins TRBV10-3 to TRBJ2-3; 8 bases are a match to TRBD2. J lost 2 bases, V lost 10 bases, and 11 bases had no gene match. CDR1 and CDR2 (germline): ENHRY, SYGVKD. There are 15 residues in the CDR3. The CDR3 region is CATTTKTSATDTQYF. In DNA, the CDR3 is TGTGCCACAACTACTAAGACTAGCGCCACAGATACGCAGTATTTT.

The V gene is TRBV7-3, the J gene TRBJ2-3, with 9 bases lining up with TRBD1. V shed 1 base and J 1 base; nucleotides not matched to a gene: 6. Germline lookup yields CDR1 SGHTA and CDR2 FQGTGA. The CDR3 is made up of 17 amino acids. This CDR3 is CASSLSPRTGGTDTQYF. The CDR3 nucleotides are TGTGCCAGCAGCTTAAGTCCCCGGACAGGGGGCACAGATACGCAGTATTTT.

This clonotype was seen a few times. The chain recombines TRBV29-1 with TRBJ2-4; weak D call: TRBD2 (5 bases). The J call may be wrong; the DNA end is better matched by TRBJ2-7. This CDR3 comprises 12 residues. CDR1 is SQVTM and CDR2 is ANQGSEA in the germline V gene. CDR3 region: CSVAPASNEQYF. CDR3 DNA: TGCAGCGTTGCTCCTGCTAGCAACGAGCAGTACTTC.

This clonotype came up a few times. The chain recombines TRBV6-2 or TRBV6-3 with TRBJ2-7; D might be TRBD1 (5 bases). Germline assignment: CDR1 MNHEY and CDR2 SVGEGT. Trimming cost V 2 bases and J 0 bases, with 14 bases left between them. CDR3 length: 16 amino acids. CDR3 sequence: CASSYGLDSFSYEQYF. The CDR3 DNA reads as TGTGCCAGCAGTTACGGGCTCGACAGCTTCTCCTACGAGCAGTACTTC.